This T cell receptor beta chain was sequenced for a study of blood T cell repertoires in COVID-19. Study overall: From T cells, B-cell-depleted T cells, or PBMCs came the material, which was cDNA or gDNA.

The CDR3 totals 15 residues. J was trimmed by 4 bases and V by 6 bases; bases with no gene match: 12. Germline CDR1 reads SEHNR; CDR2 reads FQNEAQ (reference sequence). Per the study methods: Reference gene primer amplification in the assay estimated nucleated cell counts. Profiling relied on immunoSEQ multiplex PCR, and the TCRdb table lists in-frame clones only, not all of them. V and J calls and clone size come straight from that table; D and trimming were deduced from the DNA. The sample consists of more than 70,000 clones, around 89% of them appearing once. Sequences were obtained from peripheral blood. The clonotype was recovered from a human donor in a cohort sampled during active COVID-19. The chain couples TRBV7-9 to TRBJ2-7, with TRBD1 matching over 7 bases. CDR3 protein: CASSFADRVGYEQYF. CDR3 nucleotides: TGTGCCAGCAGTTTTGCTGACAGGGTCGGTTACGAGCAGTACTTC.